This TCR beta chain comes out of a study of a mutant IDH1 vaccine in newly diagnosed glioma. The overall study: Vaccination was launched 4-6 weeks after radiotherapy alone, or with temozolomide cycles. Treated patients comprised about 60% males and around 40% females, mean age about 38 years. Study-level points and caveats: With respect to changes in top peripheral T cell clonotypes, pseudoprogression seemed unrelated.

The germline gives CDR1 MNHNS, CDR2 SASEGT. V lost 1 base and J lost 7, with 5 bases in between. This CDR3 has 11 residues. Turning to this clone: Its target is unknown.

Time point reported: week 47, end of study. What each vaccine dose contained was 300 ug of mutant IDH1 20-mer peptide, accompanied by topical imiquimod. Donors had new WHO grade 3 or 4 IDH1-mutant, ATRX-lost astrocytomas. Some clones are missing from TCRdb's copy, which holds only in-frame ones; the method was immunoSEQ multiplex PCR. The profile shows around 100,000 clones, roughly nine tenths of them singletons. The specimen comprised PBMCs, sampled from a glioma patient whose treatment included an IDH1 peptide vaccine. The receptor was derived from a woman in her forties or fifties with glioma. The chain uses TRBV6-1 and TRBJ2-7, with D hard to call. CDR3 DNA: TGTGCCAGCAGTGAAGTCGGTGAGCAGTACTTC. The encoded protein is CASSEVGEQYF.